This T cell receptor beta chain was identified in a study of cytomegalovirus exposure and HLA in healthy donors. The CDR3 runs 15 residues. Germline CDR1 reads LNHDA; CDR2 reads SQIVND (reference sequence). Trimming removed 6 bases at V and 3 bases at J, with 15 bases between. The table came from immunoSEQ multiplex PCR; TCRdb's copy has only in-frame clones and leaves some out. The repertoire holds more than 300,000 clones, with 80% to 90% as singletons. This chain uses TRBV19 with TRBJ1-5; the D is unclear. This sequence originates from a woman aged 18-29 years in good health and CMV-seronegative. The source material was PBMCs. The CDR3 DNA reads TGTGCCAGTAGCCCCCTACAGCCTACCAATCAGCCCCAGCATTTT. Translation: CASSPLQPTNQPQHF.